The sequence of this T cell receptor beta chain was determined in a study of blood T cell repertoires in COVID-19. Resolution of symptoms, clearance, or two negative PCRs was present in recovered Cohort 3 donors. Germline lookup yields CDR1 LNHDA and CDR2 SQIVND (reference sequence). J gave up 6 bases and V 5 bases, and 8 bases lay outside the gene matches. This CDR3 is 16 amino acids long. Sequenced by immunoSEQ multiplex PCR; TCRdb stores in-frame clones only, minus some. The table has roughly 300,000 clones, 85% seen once. The gene calls are TRBV19 and TRBJ2-2; TRBD2 agrees at 11 bases. The receptor comes from a woman aged 45-65 years who had recovered from COVID-19. Sequenced: PBMCs or T cells enriched from blood (not recorded which). This chain's CDR3 is CASSFALGLAAGELFF. The CDR3 region has the DNA TGTGCCAGTAGTTTCGCCCTGGGACTAGCGGCCGGGGAGCTGTTTTTT.